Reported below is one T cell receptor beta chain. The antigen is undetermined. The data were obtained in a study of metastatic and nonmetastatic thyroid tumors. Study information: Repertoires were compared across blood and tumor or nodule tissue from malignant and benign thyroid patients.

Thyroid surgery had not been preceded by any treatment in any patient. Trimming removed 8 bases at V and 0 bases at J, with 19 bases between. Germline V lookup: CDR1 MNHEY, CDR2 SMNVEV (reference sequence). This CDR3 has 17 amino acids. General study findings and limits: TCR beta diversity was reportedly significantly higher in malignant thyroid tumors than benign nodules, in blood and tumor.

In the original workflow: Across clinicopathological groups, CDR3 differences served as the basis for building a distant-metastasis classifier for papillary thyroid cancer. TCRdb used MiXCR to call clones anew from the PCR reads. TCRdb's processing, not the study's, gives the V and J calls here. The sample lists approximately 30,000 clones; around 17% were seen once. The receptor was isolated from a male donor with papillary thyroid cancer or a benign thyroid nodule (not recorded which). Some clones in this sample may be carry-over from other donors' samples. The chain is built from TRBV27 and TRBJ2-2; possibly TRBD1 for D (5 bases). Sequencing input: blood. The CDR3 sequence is CASQGPQGCANTGELFF. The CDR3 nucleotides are TGTGCCAGCCAGGGTCCCCAGGGCTGTGCGAACACCGGGGAGCTGTTTTTT.